These T cell receptor beta chains were read from a single sample in a study of blood T cell repertoires in COVID-19. The assay was immunoSEQ multiplex PCR, and TCRdb's table has in-frame clones only and misses some. The table lists roughly 700,000 clones, 85% to 90% of them singletons. Material for sequencing was peripheral blood. The receptor set was obtained from a woman aged 18 to 35 with acute or convalescent COVID-19. CDR3s include the opening cysteine and the closing phenylalanine or tryptophan. D genes are given only for firm matches. Not every row has a clone size; where given, it reads once, few, many or a size class.

size,V,J,D,DNA,CDR3
.,TRBV7-2,TRBJ2-4,.,TGTGCCAGCAGCTCCCCGACAGTCTACCTAAACATTCAGTACTTC,CASSSPTVYLNIQYF
.,TRBV10-3,TRBJ2-2,TRBD2,TGTGCCATCAGCAAGACTAGCGGGGGGGATAACACCGGGGAGCTGTTTTTT,CAISKTSGGDNTGELFF
few,TRBV28,TRBJ1-5,TRBD1,TGTGCCAGCGATGACAGGGGTCAGCCCCAGCATTTT,CASDDRGQPQHF
.,TRBV11-2,TRBJ1-1,.,TGTGCCAGCAGCACCGGGAACACTGAAGCTTTCTTT,CASSTGNTEAFF
.,TRBV29-1,TRBJ2-7,TRBD2,TGCAGCGCCGTCTGGGGGGGTTACGAGCAGTACTTC,CSAVWGGYEQYF
.,TRBV6-4,TRBJ2-1,TRBD2,TGTGCCAGCCGTGATCGGGGGGGCCAAAATGAGCAGTTCTTC,CASRDRGGQNEQFF
.,TRBV5-4,TRBJ1-2,.,TGTGCCAGCAGCACCAAAAAAGGGGTTGAGGTTGGCTACACCTTC,CASSTKKGVEVGYTF
.,TRBV27,TRBJ2-2,TRBD1,TGTGCCAGCAGTTTAAAACAGGGGGTGGCCGGGGAGCTGTTTTTT,CASSLKQGVAGELFF
.,TRBV4-1,TRBJ2-7,.,TGCGCCAGCAGCCCTGGGGGACTTGGGTTGAACGAGCAGTACTTC,CASSPGGLGLNEQYF
.,TRBV7-3,TRBJ2-7,.,TGTGCCAGCAGCGCCCCTAGATGGAGCTACGAGCAGTACTTC,CASSAPRWSYEQYF
.,TRBV6-5,TRBJ1-2,.,TGTGCCAGCAGTTACCGGGAGGCCTATGGCTACACCTTC,CASSYREAYGYTF
.,TRBV29-1,TRBJ2-7,TRBD1,TGCAGCGTTGAATCCGGGACAGGGTCCGACGAGCAGTACTTC,CSVESGTGSDEQYF
.,TRBV20-1,TRBJ2-7,TRBD1,TGCAGTGCTAGAGCACAGGGGGAGCAGTACTTC,CSARAQGEQYF
.,TRBV27,TRBJ2-1,.,TGTGCCAGCAGCCCGGGTCGGGGATATGAGCAGTTCTTC,CASSPGRGYEQFF
.,TRBV19,TRBJ1-4,.,TGTGCCAGCAGGGTATCGCATGTGACTAATGAAAAACTGTTTTTT,CASRVSHVTNEKLFF
.,TRBV15,TRBJ2-1,.,TGTGCCACCAACGTCGGACAGAGGTACAATGAGCAGTTCTTC,CATNVGQRYNEQFF
.,TRBV30,TRBJ1-2,TRBD1,TGTGCCTGGAGTAGCGGGGGACAGGGAAGGTACACCTTC,CAWSSGGQGRYTF
.,TRBV6-5,TRBJ2-2,.,TGTGCCGGGGCCCTGACATTAATCGGGGAGCTGTTTTTT,CAGALTLIGELFF
.,TRBV4-1,TRBJ2-1,TRBD2,TGCGCCAGCAGCCAAGACGCGGGGGGGAGCCACAATGAGCAGTTCTTC,CASSQDAGGSHNEQFF
once,TRBV5-8,TRBJ1-2,.,TGTGCCAGCAGCAAATTCCCAGGCTATGGCTACACCTTC,CASSKFPGYGYTF
.,TRBV7-8,TRBJ1-1,.,TGTGCCAGCAGCTTAGCTCAGGGGTTGAACACTGAAGCTTTCTTT,CASSLAQGLNTEAFF
.,TRBV4-1,TRBJ1-5,.,TGCGCCAGCAGCCCCGCCTGGGGGCAGAATCAGCCCCAGCATTTT,CASSPAWGQNQPQHF
.,TRBV6-6,TRBJ1-4,TRBD1,TGTGCCAGCAGTTACACGGGACAGGGCGAAAAACTGTTTTTT,CASSYTGQGEKLFF
.,TRBV7-2,TRBJ2-7,TRBD1,TGTGCCAGCAGCTCCCGACAGGGAACCTACGAGCAGTACTTC,CASSSRQGTYEQYF
.,TRBV5-5,TRBJ2-2,.,TGTGCCAGCAGCCTCGGGGGAACCGCGAACACCGGGGAGCTGTTTTTT,CASSLGGTANTGELFF
.,TRBV2,TRBJ2-7,.,TGTGCCAGCCAGGACAGCCGAGGCGACGAGCAGTACTTC,CASQDSRGDEQYF
.,TRBV2,TRBJ2-7,TRBD1,TGTGCCAGCAGTTTCAACCGGGACAGGGTTCGTTACGAGCAGTACTTC,CASSFNRDRVRYEQYF
.,TRBV19,TRBJ2-2,.,TGTGCCAGTAGTACGGGGATCGGGGAGCTGTTTTTT,CASSTGIGELFF
once,TRBV30,TRBJ2-1,TRBD1,TGTGCCTGGACCAGACCTGGGACAGGGATCAATGAGCAGTTCTTC,CAWTRPGTGINEQFF
.,TRBV28,TRBJ1-6,.,TGTGCCAGCAGTCTACTCGAAAACTCCTATAATTCACCCCTCCACTTT,CASSLLENSYNSPLHF
.,TRBV5-5,TRBJ1-1,.,TGTGCCAGCAGCTACTCGGGAAGAGCTGAAGCTTTCTTT,CASSYSGRAEAFF
.,TRBV10-3,TRBJ2-1,.,TGTGCCATCAGTGACTTAGGGGGCAATGAGCAGTTCTTC,CAISDLGGNEQFF
.,TRBV18,TRBJ1-2,.,TGTGCCAGCTCACCCCTTGTTGGAGAGGATAACTATGGCTACACCTTC,CASSPLVGEDNYGYTF
.,TRBV5-1,TRBJ1-2,TRBD1,TGCGCCAGCAGCTCAGGGACAGGGGGCAAATACAACTATGGCTACACCTTC,CASSSGTGGKYNYGYTF
.,TRBV10-3,TRBJ1-1,TRBD1,TGTGCCATCCGGACAGGAGGTATCACTGAAGCTTTCTTT,CAIRTGGITEAFF
.,TRBV29-1,TRBJ1-5,.,TGCAGCGCAAAAGCGCGGGAGAATCAGCCCCAGCATTTT,CSAKARENQPQHF
.,TRBV5-5,TRBJ1-1,.,TGTGCCAACAGCCCCCCCGGGGGAGCTGAAGCTTTCTTT,CANSPPGGAEAFF
.,TRBV5-1,TRBJ1-5,TRBD1,TGCGCCAGCAGCTGGGACGGGACAGGGGTCCAGCCCCAGCATTTT,CASSWDGTGVQPQHF
.,TRBV4-3,TRBJ1-2,.,TGCGCCAGCAGCCAAGCTGGAGCAAACTATGGCTACACCTTC,CASSQAGANYGYTF
.,TRBV30,TRBJ2-2,TRBD1,TGTGCCTGCCCCGGACAGGGGAACACCGGGGAGCTGTTTTTT,CACPGQGNTGELFF
.,TRBV27,TRBJ1-5,.,TGTGCCACCCGGGAGGGCAATCAGCCCCAGCATTTT,CATREGNQPQHF
.,TRBV5-1,TRBJ1-3,.,TGCGCCAGCAGCTTGGGGGACATTGGAAACACCATATATTTT,CASSLGDIGNTIYF
.,TRBV6-2/TRBV6-3,TRBJ2-2,.,TGTGCCAGCAGTTCGTCAGCGGGCTACGGGGAGCTGTTTTTT,CASSSSAGYGELFF
.,TRBV6-4,TRBJ2-6,.,TGTGCCAGCAGTGACTCTAACTATCGAGGGGCCAACGTCCTGACTTTC,CASSDSNYRGANVLTF
.,TRBV12-5,TRBJ1-1,.,TGTGCTAGTGGTTTGTTGTATTTTTCCGGGGGGTTTCTCACTGAAGCTTTCTTT,CASGLLYFSGGFLTEAFF
.,TRBV4-3,TRBJ2-7,.,TGCGCCAGCAGCCAAGTGAGATCCTACGAGCAGTACTTC,CASSQVRSYEQYF
.,TRBV7-2,TRBJ2-7,TRBD2,TGTGCCAGCAGCTTGTTGGGCGGGGGGTACGAGCAGTACTTC,CASSLLGGGYEQYF
once,TRBV19,TRBJ1-1,.,TGTGCCAGTAGTATGGGTGTTCGGGAGGCTTTCTTT,CASSMGVREAFF
.,TRBV4-1,TRBJ1-1,.,TGCGCCAGCTCCCGGGGGGACTCGAACACTGAAGCTTTCTTT,CASSRGDSNTEAFF
.,TRBV5-1,TRBJ1-2,TRBD1,TGCGCCAGCGGAAGGGACAGTAACTATGGCTACACCTTC,CASGRDSNYGYTF
.,TRBV6-5,TRBJ1-5,.,TGTGCCAGCACAGGGGTGGGTCAGCCCCAGCATTTT,CASTGVGQPQHF
.,TRBV11-2,TRBJ2-5,.,TGTGCCAGCGGCAATCTCCAAGAGACCCAGTACTTC,CASGNLQETQYF
.,TRBV6-5,TRBJ2-2,TRBD1,TGTGCCAGCAGCCCACGACAGGGGGACACCGGGGAGCTGTTTTTT,CASSPRQGDTGELFF
few,TRBV6-5,TRBJ1-5,TRBD1,TGTGCCAGTACCGGGACAGGACCTAATCAGCCCCAGCATTTT,CASTGTGPNQPQHF
.,TRBV10-3,TRBJ1-3,.,TGTGCCATCAGTCGAGACAGCTTTGGAAACACCATATATTTT,CAISRDSFGNTIYF
.,TRBV9,TRBJ1-6,TRBD1,TGTGCCAGCAGCGCAGAACAGGGGGTCCCACCCCTCCACTTT,CASSAEQGVPPLHF
.,TRBV28,TRBJ2-6,TRBD1,TGTGCCAGCAGATCCGGGACAGGGGCCCCCGGGGCCAACGTCCTGACTTTC,CASRSGTGAPGANVLTF
few,TRBV5-4,TRBJ1-1,.,TGTGCCAGCAGCTTGGAACAGGGTGTTGGGACTGAAGCTTTCTTT,CASSLEQGVGTEAFF
.,TRBV27,TRBJ1-2,.,TGTGCCAGCAGTTTGGGGGGGGGTTTTGGCTACACCTTC,CASSLGGGFGYTF